The clone carrying this T cell receptor beta chain occurred a few times. Its target is not known. TCRdb reprocessed the RACE reads with MiXCR, giving one entry per CDR3 protein. The table has approximately 80,000 distinct CDR3 sequences, roughly 10% seen once. The data derive from a study of human T cells and chemical hapten exposure. For the study at large: TCR yields per sample varied mostly from small pooled library volume differences. Study-wide points: Those TCRs sitting above 1 in 1000 frequency stayed the same with DPC sensitization.

The CDR3 spans 15 residues. Germline values: CDR1 SGDLS, CDR2 YYNGEE. The ends were cut back, 2 bases at V and 2 bases at J, with 10 bases in the middle. Time point noted: patch test 1, 2 weeks after DPC sensitization. Treatment denoted: therapeutic diphenylcyclopropenone sensitization with weekly scalp DPC. The TCR was taken from a woman aged 45-59 years with alopecia areata. Some clones in this sample may be carry-over from other donors' samples. The sequencing used whole blood, collected in connection with sensitization to the hapten diphenylcyclopropenone (DPC). The rearrangement links TRBV9 to TRBJ1-4; D perhaps matches TRBD1 (6 bases). Here the CDR3 DNA reads TGTGCCAGCAGCGTTCAGGGGAGGACTAATGAAAAACTGTTTTTT. Amino acid sequence: CASSVQGRTNEKLFF.